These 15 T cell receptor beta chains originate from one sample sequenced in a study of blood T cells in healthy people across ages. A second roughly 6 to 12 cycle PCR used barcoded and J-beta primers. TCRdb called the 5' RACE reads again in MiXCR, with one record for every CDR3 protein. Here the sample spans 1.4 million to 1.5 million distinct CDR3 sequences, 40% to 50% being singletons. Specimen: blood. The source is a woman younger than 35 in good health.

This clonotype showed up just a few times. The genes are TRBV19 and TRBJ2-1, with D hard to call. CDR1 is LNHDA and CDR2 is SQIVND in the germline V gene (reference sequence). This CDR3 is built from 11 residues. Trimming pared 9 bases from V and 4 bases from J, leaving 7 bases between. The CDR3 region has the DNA TGTGCCAGCAGATGGTACAATGAGCAGTTCTTC. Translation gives CASRWYNEQFF.

In DNA, the CDR3 is TGTGCCAGCAGCGCCCCAGGGACTAGCGGGAGCGAGACCCAGTACTTC. Protein: CASSAPGTSGSETQYF. The chain employs TRBV7-7 and TRBJ2-5; 14 nucleotides line up with TRBD2. V shed 5 bases and J 5 bases; nucleotides not matched to a gene: 7. Germline V gene sequence: CDR1 SSHAT, CDR2 FNYEAQ (reference sequence). The CDR3 loop spans 16 amino acids.

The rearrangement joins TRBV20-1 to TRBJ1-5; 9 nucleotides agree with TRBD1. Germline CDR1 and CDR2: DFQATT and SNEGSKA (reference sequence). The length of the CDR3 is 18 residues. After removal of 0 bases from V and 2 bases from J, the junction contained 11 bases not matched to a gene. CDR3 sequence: CSARDAGTGSGGNQPQHF. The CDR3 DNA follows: TGCAGTGCTAGAGATGCGGGGACAGGGAGTGGTGGCAATCAGCCCCAGCATTTT.

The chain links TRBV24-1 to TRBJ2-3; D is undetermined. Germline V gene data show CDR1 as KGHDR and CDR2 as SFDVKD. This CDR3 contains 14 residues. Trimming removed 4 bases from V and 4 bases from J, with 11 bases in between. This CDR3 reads CATSDLQWADTQYF. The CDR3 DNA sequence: TGTGCCACCAGTGACCTACAGTGGGCAGATACGCAGTATTTT.

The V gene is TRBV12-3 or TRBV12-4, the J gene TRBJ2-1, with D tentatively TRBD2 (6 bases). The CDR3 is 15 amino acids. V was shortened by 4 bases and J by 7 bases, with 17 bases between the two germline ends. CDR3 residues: CASSSHVSGLNEQFF. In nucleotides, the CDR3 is TGTGCCAGCAGTTCTCATGTTAGCGGTTTGAATGAGCAGTTCTTC.

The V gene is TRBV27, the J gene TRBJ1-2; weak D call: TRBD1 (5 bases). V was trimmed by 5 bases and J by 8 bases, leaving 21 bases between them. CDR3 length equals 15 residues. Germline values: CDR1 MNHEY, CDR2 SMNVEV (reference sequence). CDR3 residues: CASSPRGGTLRGYTF. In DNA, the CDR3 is TGTGCCAGCAGTCCGCGGGGAGGGACTCTTAGGGGCTACACCTTC.

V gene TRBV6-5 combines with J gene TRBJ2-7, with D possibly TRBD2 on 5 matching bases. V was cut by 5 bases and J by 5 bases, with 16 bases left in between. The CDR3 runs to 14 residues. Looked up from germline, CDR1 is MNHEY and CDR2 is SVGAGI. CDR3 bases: TGTGCCAGCAGTGGCACGGGATCCCGAAACGAGCAGTACTTC. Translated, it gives CASSGTGSRNEQYF.

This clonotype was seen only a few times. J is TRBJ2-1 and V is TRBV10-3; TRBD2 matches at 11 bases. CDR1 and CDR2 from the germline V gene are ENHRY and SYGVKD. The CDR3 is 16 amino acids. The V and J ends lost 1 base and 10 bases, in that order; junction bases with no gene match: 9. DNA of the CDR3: TGTGCCATCAGTGAGTACAGGGGACTAGCGGAGAGAGAGCAGTTCTTC. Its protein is CAISEYRGLAEREQFF.

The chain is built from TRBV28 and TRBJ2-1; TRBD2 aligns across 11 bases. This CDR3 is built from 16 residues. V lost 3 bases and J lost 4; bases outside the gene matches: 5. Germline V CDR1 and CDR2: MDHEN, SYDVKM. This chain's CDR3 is CASSLFGTSGYNEQFF. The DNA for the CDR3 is TGTGCCAGCAGTTTGTTCGGGACTAGCGGTTACAATGAGCAGTTCTTC.

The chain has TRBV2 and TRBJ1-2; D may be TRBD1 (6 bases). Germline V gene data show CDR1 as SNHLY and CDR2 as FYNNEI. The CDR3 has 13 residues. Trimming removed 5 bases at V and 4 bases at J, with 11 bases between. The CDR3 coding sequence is TGTGCCAGCAGTCATGGACAGACCTATGGCTACACCTTC. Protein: CASSHGQTYGYTF.

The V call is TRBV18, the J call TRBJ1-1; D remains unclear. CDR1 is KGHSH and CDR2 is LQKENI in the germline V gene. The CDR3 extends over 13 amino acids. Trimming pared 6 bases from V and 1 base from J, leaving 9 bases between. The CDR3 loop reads CASSGIQNTEAFF. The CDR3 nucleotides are TGTGCCAGCTCGGGGATACAGAACACTGAAGCTTTCTTT.

The CDR3 sequence: CASTSGRASGANVLTF. For the CDR3, the DNA is TGTGCCAGCACTAGCGGGAGAGCATCTGGGGCCAACGTCCTGACTTTC. The chain carries TRBV6-5 and TRBJ2-6, with 10 bases lining up with TRBD2. This CDR3 comprises 16 residues. The junction had 4 bases not matched to a gene; V was cut back by 7 bases and J by 1 base. Germline V gene data show CDR1 as MNHEY and CDR2 as SVGAGI.

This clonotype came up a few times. DNA for the CDR3: TGTGCCAGCAGCCCCGTTTGGACATCGGAGGAACTGTTTTTT. Translation: CASSPVWTSEELFF. V and J are TRBV6-6 and TRBJ1-4, with D possibly TRBD1 on 5 matching bases. V lost 6 bases, J lost 12 bases, and 20 bases lay in between. The CDR3 consists of 14 residues. Germline values: CDR1 MNHNY, CDR2 SVGAGI (reference sequence).

CDR3 protein: CASSQDGGDQPQHF. CDR3 DNA: TGCGCCAGCAGCCAAGATGGGGGGGATCAGCCCCAGCATTTT. The chain employs TRBV4-1 and TRBJ1-5; perhaps TRBD1 as D (5 bases). This CDR3 has 14 amino acids. CDR1 MGHRA and CDR2 YSYEKL come from the germline V gene. Trimming cost V 0 bases and J 5 bases, with 8 bases left between them.

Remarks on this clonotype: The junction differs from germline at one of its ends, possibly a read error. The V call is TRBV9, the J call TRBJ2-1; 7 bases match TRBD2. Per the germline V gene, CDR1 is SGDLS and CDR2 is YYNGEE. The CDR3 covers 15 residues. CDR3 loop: CAGSVEGSGLNEQFF. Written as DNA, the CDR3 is TGTGCCGGCAGCGTAGAGGGTAGCGGGTTAAATGAGCAGTTCTTC.